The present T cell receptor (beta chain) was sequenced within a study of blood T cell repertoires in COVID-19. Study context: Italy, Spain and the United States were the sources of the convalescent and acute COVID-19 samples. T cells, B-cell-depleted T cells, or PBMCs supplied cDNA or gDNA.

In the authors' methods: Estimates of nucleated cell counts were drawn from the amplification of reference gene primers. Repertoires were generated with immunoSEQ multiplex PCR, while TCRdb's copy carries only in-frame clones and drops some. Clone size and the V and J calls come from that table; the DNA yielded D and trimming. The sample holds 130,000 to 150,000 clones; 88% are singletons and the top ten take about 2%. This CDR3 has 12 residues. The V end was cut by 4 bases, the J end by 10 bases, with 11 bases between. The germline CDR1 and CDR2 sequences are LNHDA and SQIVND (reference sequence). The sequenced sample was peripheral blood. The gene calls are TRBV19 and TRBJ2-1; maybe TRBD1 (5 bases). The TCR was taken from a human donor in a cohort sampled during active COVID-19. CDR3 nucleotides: TGTGCCAGTAGTACAGGGCCTGGGGAGCAGTTCTTC. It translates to CASSTGPGEQFF.